This T cell receptor (beta chain) is from a study of T cells in Graves' hyperthyroidism and ophthalmopathy. Study outcomes and limitations: The model made its ophthalmopathy prediction, and onset followed a median about 6 months later.

Germline loops: CDR1 KGHDR, CDR2 SFDVKD. The CDR3 is 16 residues long. J was trimmed by 3 bases and V by 5 bases; bases with no gene match: 10. What was amplified from RNA transcripts were TCR beta CDR3 regions. The HTBI set primed first-round TCR CDR3 RT-PCR. TCRdb re-called the multiplex PCR reads with MiXCR, one entry per CDR3 protein. The sample holds fewer than 650,000 distinct CDR3 sequences, approximately 15% seen once. At least ten counts were recorded for this clonotype. The antigen remains undetermined. The receptor comes from a woman in her twenties or thirties with Graves' hyperthyroidism that later progressed to Graves' ophthalmopathy. The chain is built from TRBV24-1 and TRBJ2-7, with 9 bases fitting TRBD1. Input material: blood. The CDR3 region is CATSGPGTGKDYEQYF. DNA for the CDR3: TGTGCCACCAGTGGCCCGGGGACAGGGAAGGACTACGAGCAGTACTTC.